These 14 T cell receptor beta chains were sequenced from one sample in a study of cytomegalovirus exposure and HLA in healthy donors. This PCR relied on a set of 60 Vbeta primers and 13 Jbeta primers. Sequencing used immunoSEQ multiplex PCR; TCRdb keeps in-frame clones, though not all of them. Here the sample spans more than 110,000 clones, over 75% being singletons. Specimen: PBMCs. The receptors were gathered from a woman aged 45-65 years in good health and CMV-seropositive.

The chain carries TRBV7-5 and TRBJ1-2; TRBD1 is the table's D call and was not checked against the DNA. TRBV7-5 is given as a pseudogene. CDR3 length: 15 amino acids. CDR3 nucleotides: TGTGCCAGAAGCTTATTATGTGGACACAACTATGGCTACACCTTC. Its protein is CARSLLCGHNYGYTF.

The chain uses TRBV14 and TRBJ1-4; a weak D match, TRBD1 (5 bases). The CDR3 runs to 13 residues. CDR1 is SGHDN and CDR2 is FVKESK in the germline V gene. V shed 5 bases and J shed 4 bases, with 8 bases lying between them. CDR3 loop: CASSRGYNEKLFF. CDR3 DNA: TGTGCCAGCAGCAGGGGATATAATGAAAAACTGTTTTTT. The whole variable domain, filled in from reference TRBV14 and TRBJ1-4, reads EAGVTQFPSHSVIEKGQTVTLRCDPISGHDNLYWYRRVMGKEIKFLLHFVKESKQDESGMPNNRFLAERTGGTYSTLKVQPAELEDSGVYFCASSRGYNEKLFFGSGTQLSVL.

The gene calls are TRBV7-3 and TRBJ2-5; 11 nucleotides agree with TRBD2. The CDR3 contains 18 residues. CDR1 and CDR2 (germline): SGHTA, FQGTGA. Unmatched junction bases numbered 11, after V lost 5 bases and J lost 0 bases. Here the CDR3 DNA reads TGTGCCAGCAGCATTCGGGTGGCTAGCGGGGGGAACCAAGAGACCCAGTACTTC. It yields the protein CASSIRVASGGNQETQYF.

This clone was found a few times. The V gene is TRBV5-1, the J gene TRBJ2-1, with TRBD1 as a possible D gene (6 bases). Germline lookup yields CDR1 SGHRS and CDR2 YFSETQ. The V end was cut by 4 bases, the J end by 1 base, with 15 bases between. The CDR3 spans 16 residues. For the CDR3, the DNA is TGCGCCAGCAGCAGAGAAGTGACAGGTTCCTACAATGAGCAGTTCTTC. It translates to CASSREVTGSYNEQFF.

V and J are TRBV6-4 and TRBJ2-7; D perhaps matches TRBD1 (6 bases). The length of the CDR3 is 13 residues. Germline loops: CDR1 MRHNA, CDR2 SNTAGT. Trimming cost V 4 bases and J 6 bases, with 13 bases left between them. CDR3 sequence (DNA): TGTGCCAGCAGTGCCCGTCTAGGGGGCGAGCAGTACTTC. It translates to CASSARLGGEQYF.

The chain uses TRBV28 and TRBJ2-7, with 7 bases matching TRBD2. Looked up from germline, CDR1 is MDHEN and CDR2 is SYDVKM. The length of the CDR3 is 14 residues. Germline trimming cut 0 bases from V and 3 bases from J; bases unmatched to any gene: 2. CDR3 sequence reads: CASSLWAGDYEQYF. The CDR3 nucleotides are TGTGCCAGCAGTTTATGGGCGGGAGACTACGAGCAGTACTTC.

CDR3 residues: CASSSDRSYNSPLHF. The CDR3 DNA reads TGTGCCAGCAGCTCCGACAGGAGTTATAATTCACCCCTCCACTTT. V is TRBV11-1 and J is TRBJ1-6; D may be TRBD1 (6 bases). The CDR3 spans 15 residues. Germline CDR1 SGHAT, CDR2 FQDESV (reference sequence). V was pared by 4 bases and J by 4 bases, with 11 bases between.

The chain uses TRBV7-2 and TRBJ2-1; 13 bases are a match to TRBD2. Germline V CDR1 and CDR2: SGHTA, FQGNSA. This CDR3 contains 15 residues. The trim removed 4 bases at V and 6 bases at J, leaving 3 bases unmatched. The CDR3 is CASSSTSGGPNEQFF. The CDR3 nucleotides read TGTGCCAGCAGCTCGACTAGCGGGGGGCCCAATGAGCAGTTCTTC.

The gene calls are TRBV10-3 and TRBJ2-3; D is possibly TRBD2 (6 bases). V was shortened by 7 bases and J by 6 bases, with 17 bases between the two germline ends. The germline V gene encodes CDR1 ENHRY and CDR2 SYGVKD. The CDR3 has 14 residues. For the CDR3, the DNA is TGTGCCATCAAACACCTAGCGCCCATGGATACGCAGTATTTT. Amino acids: CAIKHLAPMDTQYF.

The V call is TRBV28, the J call TRBJ1-6; D unresolved. Per the germline V gene, CDR1 is MDHEN and CDR2 is SYDVKM. The CDR3 has 16 amino acids. V shed 2 bases and J shed 6 bases, with 14 bases lying between them. The CDR3 loop reads CASSLPHQAGNSPLHF. CDR3 sequence (DNA): TGTGCCAGCAGTTTACCCCACCAGGCGGGTAATTCACCCCTCCACTTT.

The V call is TRBV5-4, the J call TRBJ1-6; D uncertain. Trimming shortened V by 0 bases and J by 8 bases, and 3 bases separated the two germline ends. The CDR3 consists of 12 residues. CDR1 is SGHNT, CDR2 YYREEE, per germline (reference sequence). The CDR3 sequence is CASSLVDSPLHF. The CDR3 DNA follows: TGTGCCAGCAGCTTGGTCGATTCACCCCTCCACTTT.

The chain combines TRBV30 with TRBJ1-1; D may be TRBD1 (5 bases). Germline V lookup: CDR1 GTSNPN, CDR2 SVGIG (reference sequence). The CDR3 is made up of 12 amino acids. V gave up 2 bases and J gave up 9 bases, with 13 bases separating them. The CDR3 coding sequence is TGTGCCTGGAGTTCCTGGACACGGAAAGCTTTCTTT. This codes for CAWSSWTRKAFF.

This sequence joins TRBV7-2 and TRBJ1-6, with D hard to call. CDR1 is SGHTA and CDR2 is FQGNSA in the germline V gene. The CDR3 consists of 16 residues. Trimming cost V 5 bases and J 9 bases, with 20 bases left between them. The CDR3 loop is CASSDGRTGIASPLHF. DNA of the CDR3: TGTGCCAGCAGCGACGGGAGAACGGGTATAGCTTCACCCCTCCACTTT.

This rearrangement joins TRBV10-1 to TRBJ2-3, with a possible D match to TRBD2 (5 bases). The CDR3 contains 18 residues. Germline values: CDR1 WNHNN, CDR2 SYGVQD (reference sequence). Trimming removed 3 bases from V and 5 bases from J, with 24 bases in between. CDR3 DNA: TGCGCCAGCAGTGACGGGAACTCCGGGCGGTGGCGTGGAGATACGCAGTATTTT. Amino acid sequence: CASSDGNSGRWRGDTQYF.